These T cell receptor beta chains were read from a single sample in a study of shared clonotypes between healthy human individuals. This table comes from immunoSEQ multiplex PCR, and its TCRdb copy is limited to in-frame clones, with some not included. The sample includes some 1,600,000 clones, under 99% of them seen just once. The sequencing sample was made of naive CD4+ T cells sorted from blood. The receptors here all came from a man under 40 in good health. Both conserved end residues are part of each CDR3. Each record gives: J gene, clone size, V gene, D gene, CDR3 protein, CDR3 DNA. A D gene is named only where the DNA matches it firmly. Part of the rows lack a size; the others show once, few, many or a class for expanded clones.

J: TRBJ2-7; size: NA; V: TRBV9; D: TRBD1; CDR3: CASSVNTGGEQYF; DNA: TGTGCCAGCAGCGTAAATACAGGGGGCGAGCAGTACTTC
J: TRBJ2-7; size: NA; V: TRBV5-1; D: TRBD1; CDR3: CASSLVGQGYEQYF; DNA: TGCGCCAGCAGCTTGGTTGGACAGGGGTACGAGCAGTACTTC
J: TRBJ2-6; size: NA; V: TRBV29-1; D: NA; CDR3: CSVVAGANVLTF; DNA: TGCAGCGTTGTTGCCGGGGCCAACGTCCTGACTTTC
J: TRBJ1-5; size: NA; V: TRBV5-5; D: NA; CDR3: CASSYVTGKGDQPQHF; DNA: TGTGCCAGCAGCTACGTAACAGGGAAAGGAGATCAGCCCCAGCATTTT
J: TRBJ2-1; size: NA; V: TRBV11-2; D: NA; CDR3: CASSPPPIPREQFF; DNA: TGTGCCAGCAGCCCCCCTCCCATACCCCGCGAGCAGTTCTTC
J: TRBJ2-2; size: NA; V: TRBV27; D: TRBD1; CDR3: CASRQGYTGELFF; DNA: TGTGCCAGCCGACAGGGTTACACCGGGGAGCTGTTTTTT
J: TRBJ1-5; size: NA; V: TRBV27; D: NA; CDR3: CASSLTGQRPQHF; DNA: TGTGCCAGCAGTCTGACAGGTCAGAGGCCCCAGCATTTT
J: TRBJ2-3; size: NA; V: TRBV9; D: NA; CDR3: CASSVGTGGTDTQYF; DNA: TGTGCCAGCAGCGTAGGAACGGGAGGCACAGATACGCAGTATTTT
J: TRBJ2-1; size: NA; V: TRBV5-5; D: NA; CDR3: CASSLAYNEQFF; DNA: TGTGCCAGCAGCTTAGCATACAATGAGCAGTTCTTC
J: TRBJ1-5; size: once; V: TRBV19; D: NA; CDR3: CATRTVPNQPQHF; DNA: TGTGCCACCCGGACAGTACCTAATCAGCCCCAGCATTTT
J: TRBJ1-1; size: NA; V: TRBV4-1; D: NA; CDR3: CASSQESRNTEAFF; DNA: TGCGCCAGCAGCCAAGAGAGCCGGAACACTGAAGCTTTCTTT
J: TRBJ2-3; size: NA; V: TRBV25-1; D: NA; CDR3: CASSAAWGTDTQYF; DNA: TGTGCCAGCAGTGCCGCCTGGGGCACAGATACGCAGTATTTT
J: TRBJ2-1; size: NA; V: TRBV7-3; D: NA; CDR3: CASSSRLGKVNEQFF; DNA: TGTGCCAGCAGCTCTCGACTGGGCAAGGTCAATGAGCAGTTCTTC
J: TRBJ2-1; size: NA; V: TRBV5-4; D: TRBD2; CDR3: CASKNRGLGLAGLDYNEQFF; DNA: TGTGCCAGCAAAAACAGGGGCTTGGGACTAGCGGGACTCGATTACAATGAGCAGTTCTTC
J: TRBJ2-6; size: NA; V: TRBV10-3; D: TRBD1; CDR3: CAIPQGDWAGANVLTF; DNA: TGTGCCATCCCACAGGGGGACTGGGCTGGGGCCAACGTCCTGACTTTC
J: TRBJ2-2; size: NA; V: TRBV7-8; D: NA; CDR3: CASSLGTGELFF; DNA: TGTGCCAGCAGCTTAGGGACCGGGGAGCTGTTTTTT
J: TRBJ2-7; size: NA; V: TRBV2; D: TRBD2; CDR3: CASRGTSGRSSYEQYF; DNA: TGTGCCAGCAGGGGGACTAGCGGGAGGAGCTCCTACGAGCAGTACTTC
J: TRBJ1-5; size: NA; V: TRBV28; D: NA; CDR3: CASSLLYQPQHF; DNA: TGTGCCAGCAGTCTTCTATATCAGCCCCAGCATTTT
J: TRBJ1-5; size: once; V: TRBV6-1; D: TRBD1; CDR3: CASSDLVDRGRQPQHF; DNA: TGTGCCAGCAGTGATTTGGTGGACAGGGGGCGTCAGCCCCAGCATTTT
J: TRBJ1-5; size: NA; V: TRBV15; D: NA; CDR3: CATSISRLAVVRNSNQPQHF; DNA: TGTGCCACCAGCATCTCCCGTTTGGCGGTGGTGAGGAATAGCAATCAGCCCCAGCATTTT
J: TRBJ2-7; size: NA; V: TRBV6-1; D: TRBD2; CDR3: CASSVTSGSSYEQYF; DNA: TGTGCCAGCAGTGTGACTAGCGGGAGCTCCTACGAGCAGTACTTC
J: TRBJ2-2; size: NA; V: TRBV19; D: NA; CDR3: CASTLNPSGWSTGELFF; DNA: TGTGCCAGTACCCTAAATCCTTCAGGGTGGAGCACCGGGGAGCTGTTTTTT
J: TRBJ1-2; size: NA; V: TRBV7-6; D: TRBD1; CDR3: CASSLGQGLYGYTF; DNA: TGTGCCAGCAGCTTAGGACAGGGACTCTATGGCTACACCTTC
J: TRBJ2-7; size: NA; V: TRBV14; D: TRBD1; CDR3: CASSHTWRQGPYEQYF; DNA: TGTGCCAGCAGCCATACTTGGCGACAGGGACCCTACGAGCAGTACTTC